This T cell receptor beta chain was sequenced in a study of identifying expanded T cells in peripheral blood. Study-level results: Across healthy donors, higher total template counts meant significantly greater roughly two-week count variance. Technical replicates showed roughly 1.2 changed clones; roughly two weeks roughly 16; four weeks 19.

TCRdb keeps only in-frame clones here, not all; method: immunoSEQ multiplex PCR. The top ten clones hold more than 2.5% of a sample with more than 95,000 clones, 84% of them seen once. Germline V gene lookup returns CDR1 LGHNA and CDR2 YSLEER. The CDR3 consists of 16 residues. V was pared by 2 bases and J by 3 bases, with 9 bases of the junction left unmatched. To note about this clone: The target antigen is unknown.

Healthy donors had no documented immune events, such as infections, while sampled. This chain connects TRBV4-3 to TRBJ2-7, with 8 bases aligning to TRBD1. The receptor was isolated from a person aged 18 to 70 in good health. The sample consisted of blood. The CDR3 bases are TGCGCCAGCAGCCAAAATGCCGGGACAGGCGACTACGAGCAGTACTTC. It specifies CASSQNAGTGDYEQYF.